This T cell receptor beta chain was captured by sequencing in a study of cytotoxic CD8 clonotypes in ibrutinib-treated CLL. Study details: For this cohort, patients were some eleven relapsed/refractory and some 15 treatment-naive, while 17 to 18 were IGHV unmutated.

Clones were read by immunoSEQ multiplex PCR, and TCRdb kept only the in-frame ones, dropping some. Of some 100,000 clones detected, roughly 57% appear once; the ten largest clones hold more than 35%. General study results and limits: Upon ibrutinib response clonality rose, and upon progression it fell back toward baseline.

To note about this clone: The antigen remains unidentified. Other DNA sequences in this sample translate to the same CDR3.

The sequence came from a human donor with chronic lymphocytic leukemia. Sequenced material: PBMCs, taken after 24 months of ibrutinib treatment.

The CDR3 spells CASSLEGNTDTQYF. The CDR3 DNA follows: TGCGCCAGCAGCTTGGAGGGCAACACAGATACGCAGTATTTT. The chain links TRBV5-1 to TRBJ2-3; D uncertain. CDR1 SGHRS and CDR2 YFSETQ come from the germline V gene. V was clipped by 0 bases and J by 2 bases, with 7 bases between them. This CDR3 region has 14 residues.